This T cell receptor (beta chain) originates from a study of blood T cell repertoires in COVID-19. Profiling relied on immunoSEQ multiplex PCR, and the TCRdb table lists in-frame clones only, not all of them. The sample contains some 160,000 clones, around four fifths of which appear only once. With V trimmed by 3 bases and J by 1 base, 4 bases remained unmatched. Germline CDR1 is SGDLS and CDR2 is YYNGEE. This CDR3 comprises 15 residues. The chain uses TRBV9 and TRBJ1-5, with 7 nucleotides matching TRBD1. Sequences were obtained from peripheral blood. The source is an elderly woman with COVID-19, enrolled during active disease. The CDR3 region is CASSAGTASNQPQHF. The CDR3 DNA follows: TGTGCCAGCAGCGCCGGGACAGCCAGCAATCAGCCCCAGCATTTT.